This TCR beta chain is drawn from a study of glioma-infiltrating T cells after dendritic cell vaccination. Turning to the study itself: Samples are from glioblastoma patients in Phase I and II dendritic cell vaccine trials.

Regarding time point: after dendritic cell vaccination, including at tumor progression/relapse. Sequencing was performed with immunoSEQ multiplex PCR; in TCRdb, only in-frame clones are kept and a portion is missing. The sample contains 55,000 to 75,000 clones, just under 85% of which appear only once. The CDR3 runs 16 residues. From germline, CDR1 is SGHRS and CDR2 YFSETQ. Trimming left V 4 bases short and J 1 base short, with 12 bases between. The chain couples TRBV5-1 to TRBJ1-6; D unclear. This TCR was recovered from a human donor with glioblastoma. This specimen was blood, taken after dendritic cell vaccination. The CDR3 spells CASSTGGGSYNSPLHF. The CDR3 DNA is TGCGCCAGCAGCACCGGAGGAGGGTCCTATAATTCACCCCTCCACTTT.